This entry lists 32 T cell receptor beta chains sequenced from one sample in a study of cytomegalovirus exposure and HLA in healthy donors. 13 Jbeta primers and 60 Vbeta primers were used for the PCR. Produced via immunoSEQ multiplex PCR; TCRdb's table is partial and in-frame only. Here the sample spans 150,000 to 200,000 clones, about three quarters being singletons. Sequenced: PBMCs. The origin of the receptors is a woman in her 40s in good health and CMV-seropositive.

The chain links TRBV5-6 to TRBJ2-5; 8 bases are a match to TRBD1. Judging by the DNA end, TRBJ2-7 fits better; the J call may be wrong. CDR1 is SGHDT, CDR2 YYEEEE, per germline. The CDR3 extends over 15 amino acids. In DNA, the CDR3 is TGTGCCAGCAGCATGATTCAGGGGGCGGCCTACGAGCAGTACTTC. Protein: CASSMIQGAAYEQYF.

This clone was picked up one time. This chain links TRBV7-2 with TRBJ1-1, with a weak D call TRBD1 (6 bases). The CDR3 is 14 residues long. With 7 bases removed from V and 1 base from J, the gap between germline ends came to 13 bases. Germline assignment: CDR1 SGHTA and CDR2 FQGNSA. The CDR3 spells CASILSRGNTEAFF. CDR3 nucleotides: TGTGCCAGCATCCTAAGCAGGGGGAACACTGAAGCTTTCTTT.

The rearrangement links TRBV28 to TRBJ2-7; D might be TRBD2 (6 bases). CDR1 is MDHEN, CDR2 SYDVKM, per germline. The CDR3 extends over 14 amino acids. Trimming cost V 6 bases and J 6 bases, with 18 bases left between them. DNA for the CDR3: TGTGCCAGCAGACCCCAGGGACTCCCTGTCGAGCAGTACTTC. Translated: CASRPQGLPVEQYF.

The chain has TRBV5-1 and TRBJ2-7; TRBD1 matches at 7 bases. V lost 7 bases and J lost 2; bases outside the gene matches: 6. The CDR3 is made up of 13 amino acids. The germline V gene has CDR1 SGHRS and CDR2 YFSETQ. CDR3 residues: CASAPGGPYEQYF. DNA for the CDR3: TGCGCCAGCGCTCCAGGGGGTCCCTACGAGCAGTACTTC.

This rearrangement joins TRBV5-6 to TRBJ2-7, with 9 bases identical to TRBD2. Trimming removed 5 bases from V and 2 bases from J; junction bases left unmatched: 20. This CDR3 has 19 amino acids. CDR1 and CDR2 from the germline V gene are SGHDT and YYEEEE. The CDR3 sequence is CASRSYLGGAGGSTYEQYF. The CDR3 bases are TGTGCCAGCAGATCCTACCTGGGTGGAGCGGGGGGCTCGACCTACGAGCAGTACTTC.

The chain couples TRBV7-8 to TRBJ1-1; 9 bases line up with TRBD1. Germline lookup yields CDR1 SGHVS and CDR2 FQNEAQ. This CDR3 comprises 14 residues. J lost 4 bases, V lost 4 bases, and 4 bases had no gene match. CDR3 in amino acids: CASSYGTGITEAFF. The CDR3 DNA follows: TGTGCCAGCAGCTACGGGACAGGGATCACTGAAGCTTTCTTT.

The table lists this clone with a count of one. This chain links TRBV9 with TRBJ1-1, with D maybe TRBD1 (5 bases). The CDR3 extends over 14 amino acids. The germline CDR1 and CDR2 sequences are SGDLS and YYNGEE. V lost 3 bases and J 2 bases, leaving 11 bases between the germline ends. CDR3 residues: CASSARQSNTEAFF. The DNA for the CDR3 is TGTGCCAGCAGCGCCAGACAGAGTAACACTGAAGCTTTCTTT. The entire variable domain, with the rest obtained from reference TRBV9 and TRBJ1-1, is as follows: DSGVTQTPKHLITATGQRVTLRCSPRSGDLSVYWYQQSLDQGLQFLIQYYNGEERAKGNILERFSAQQFPDLHSELNLSSLELGDSALYFCASSARQSNTEAFFGQGTRLTVV.

The chain employs TRBV9 and TRBJ2-5, with D possibly matching TRBD2 (5 bases). The CDR3 covers 15 residues. CDR1 is SGDLS, CDR2 YYNGEE, per germline. The ends were cut back, 0 bases at V and 1 base at J, with 10 bases in the middle. In DNA form, the CDR3 reads TGTGCCAGCAGCGTAGTCCCCAGCGGCCAAGAGACCCAGTACTTC. Translation gives CASSVVPSGQETQYF.

The chain combines TRBV6-1 with TRBJ2-1; 14 positions agree with TRBD2. The CDR3 extends over 14 amino acids. Germline values: CDR1 MNHNS, CDR2 SASEGT. The trim removed 6 bases at V and 7 bases at J, leaving 2 bases unmatched. The CDR3 sequence: CASSRLAGGNEQFF. Written as DNA, the CDR3 is TGTGCCAGCAGCCGACTAGCGGGGGGGAATGAGCAGTTCTTC.

This clone was seen a few times. This rearrangement joins TRBV14 to TRBJ1-3; no clear D. Germline CDR1 SGHDN, CDR2 FVKESK. The germline V and J ends were trimmed by 1 base and 8 bases, with 9 bases remaining between them. The CDR3 has 13 amino acids. The CDR3, as DNA: TGTGCCAGCAGCCAAGTGGAGGGTCACACCATATATTTT. It is translated as CASSQVEGHTIYF.

The chain carries TRBV19 and TRBJ1-2; D gene unclear. The germline CDR1 and CDR2 sequences are LNHDA and SQIVND (reference sequence). This CDR3 contains 13 residues. V was clipped by 3 bases and J by 8 bases, with 13 bases between them. CDR3: CASSIIQAWGYTF. In nucleotides, the CDR3 is TGTGCCAGTAGTATTATCCAGGCTTGGGGCTACACCTTC. Full variable domain (rest looked up from reference TRBV19 and TRBJ1-2): DGGITQSPKYLFRKEGQNVTLSCEQNLNHDAMYWYRQDPGQGLRLIYYSQIVNDFQKGDIAEGYSVSREKKESFPLTVTSAQKNPTAFYLCASSIIQAWGYTFGSGTRLTVV.

The chain employs TRBV6-6 and TRBJ2-1; a weak D match, TRBD1 (5 bases). Trimming shortened V by 5 bases and J by 9 bases, and 17 bases separated the two germline ends. The V gene's germline CDR1 is MNHNY and CDR2 SVGAGI (reference sequence). CDR3 length equals 14 residues. The CDR3 protein is CASSNPRAQGEQFF. Written as DNA, the CDR3 is TGTGCCAGCAGTAATCCTAGGGCTCAGGGTGAGCAGTTCTTC.

The V call is TRBV25-1, the J call TRBJ1-2; D is undetermined. The V gene lost 5 bases and the J gene lost 8 bases, with 12 bases spanning the gap. The V gene's germline CDR1 is MGHDK and CDR2 SYGVNS. This CDR3 is 12 amino acids long. The CDR3 region has the DNA TGTGCCAGCAGTACCCATAAGAGCGGCTACACCTTC. This gives the protein CASSTHKSGYTF.

About this clone itself: Other DNA variants within this sample encode the same CDR3. This chain uses TRBV7-9 with TRBJ2-5; 8 bases line up with TRBD2. CDR1 is SEHNR and CDR2 is FQNEAQ in the germline V gene (reference sequence). The CDR3 covers 16 residues. V lost 5 bases to trimming and J lost 0 bases; unmatched junction nucleotides: 8. CDR3 residues: CASSLPLLADQETQYF. CDR3 sequence (DNA): TGTGCCAGCAGCCTACCCTTACTAGCGGACCAAGAGACCCAGTACTTC. The whole variable domain, filled in from reference TRBV7-9 and TRBJ2-5, reads DTGVSQNPRHKITKRGQNVTFRCDPISEHNRLYWYRQTLGQGPEFLTYFQNEAQLEKSRLLSDRFSAERPKGSFSTLEIQRTEQGDSAMYLCASSLPLLADQETQYFGPGTRLLVL.

The chain uses TRBV7-2 and TRBJ2-7, with D unclear. The CDR3 sequence is 12 residues long. CDR1 is SGHTA and CDR2 is FQGNSA in the germline V gene. The V gene lost 5 bases and the J gene lost 6 bases, with 11 bases spanning the gap. In nucleotides, the CDR3 is TGTGCCAGCAGCCAAAAATCCGGCGAGCAGTACTTC. As protein: CASSQKSGEQYF.

This chain uses TRBV7-9 with TRBJ1-2; TRBD1 might be the D (5 bases). CDR3 length: 18 amino acids. Germline V CDR1 and CDR2: SEHNR, FQNEAQ (reference sequence). Trimming pared 4 bases from V and 0 bases from J, leaving 21 bases between. CDR3 region: CASSSRGTRGRANYGYTF. The CDR3 DNA reads as TGTGCCAGCAGCTCCCGCGGGACGAGGGGAAGAGCTAACTATGGCTACACCTTC.

V usage is TRBV6-1 and J usage is TRBJ1-6, with D uncertain. The CDR3 totals 13 residues. CDR1 and CDR2 from the germline V gene are MNHNS and SASEGT. V was clipped by 2 bases and J by 7 bases, with 6 bases between them. CDR3 amino acids: CASSEYQNSPLHF. Written as DNA, the CDR3 is TGTGCCAGCAGTGAATATCAGAATTCACCCCTCCACTTT.

This chain joins TRBV30 and TRBJ1-5; TRBD1 might be the D (5 bases). The CDR3 extends over 14 amino acids. Germline values: CDR1 GTSNPN, CDR2 SVGIG (reference sequence). Deletions cut 0 bases from V and 5 bases from J, with 11 bases between. The CDR3 nucleotides are TGTGCCTGGAGTGTAAAGGGGCTCGATCAGCCCCAGCATTTT. The encoded protein is CAWSVKGLDQPQHF.

This clone was seen just once. This chain connects TRBV30 to TRBJ1-2, with D perhaps TRBD1 (5 bases). This CDR3 is 13 amino acids long. The germline gives CDR1 GTSNPN, CDR2 SVGIG (reference sequence). V lost 5 bases, J lost 4 bases, and 14 bases lay in between. As DNA, the CDR3 is TGTGCCTGGGTCAGCGACAGATCCTATGGCTACACCTTC. Translated, it gives CAWVSDRSYGYTF.

The chain carries TRBV28 and TRBJ2-1; 10 nucleotides agree with TRBD1. The length of the CDR3 is 16 residues. CDR1 is MDHEN and CDR2 is SYDVKM in the germline V gene. V lost 3 bases, J lost 4 bases, and 6 bases stayed unmatched. The CDR3 here is CASSFTRDRGYNEQFF. CDR3 DNA: TGTGCCAGCAGTTTCACCCGGGACAGGGGATACAATGAGCAGTTCTTC. Full variable domain (remainder filled in from reference TRBV28 and TRBJ2-1): DVKVTQSSRYLVKRTGEKVFLECVQDMDHENMFWYRQDPGLGLRLIYFSYDVKMKEKGDIPEGYSVSREKKERFSLILESASTNQTSMYLCASSFTRDRGYNEQFFGPGTRLTVL.

The chain links TRBV6-5 to TRBJ1-2; tentative D call: TRBD1 (6 bases). This CDR3 region has 13 residues. Germline V lookup: CDR1 MNHEY, CDR2 SVGAGI. Between the trimmed V and J ends, which lost 6 bases and 4 bases, there was a span of 12 bases. CDR3 in DNA: TGTGCCAGCAGGGGGGCAGGATTCTATGGCTACACCTTC. Protein: CASRGAGFYGYTF.

In this sample, this clone turned up a few times. This chain links TRBV9 with TRBJ1-2, with 7 bases fitting TRBD1. V was clipped by 0 bases and J by 4 bases; unmatched bases: 18. CDR1 is SGDLS and CDR2 is YYNGEE in the germline V gene. This CDR3 region has 19 residues. As DNA, the CDR3 is TGTGCCAGCAGCGTAGGGGTGGGGGACAGTTCCGGATCAAGCTATGGCTACACCTTC. Its protein is CASSVGVGDSSGSSYGYTF.

The chain carries TRBV25-1 and TRBJ2-7; D gene ambiguous. CDR3 length equals 13 residues. Germline values: CDR1 MGHDK, CDR2 SYGVNS. Trimming pared 6 bases from V and 7 bases from J, leaving 16 bases between. CDR3 sequence (DNA): TGTGCCAGCAGCAGGTTAGTGGGTGTGGAGCAGTACTTC. Translation: CASSRLVGVEQYF.

This chain connects TRBV5-1 to TRBJ2-7; the D gene is possibly TRBD1 (6 bases). The germline CDR1 and CDR2 sequences are SGHRS and YFSETQ. V gave up 2 bases and J gave up 0 bases, with 9 bases separating them. The CDR3 consists of 14 residues. The CDR3 region is CASSLQGGSYEQYF. The CDR3 region has the DNA TGCGCCAGCAGCTTACAGGGCGGCTCCTACGAGCAGTACTTC.

This clone has more than one count but fewer than ten. The genes are TRBV14 and TRBJ1-2; no firm D call. The CDR3 contains 13 residues. V lost 4 bases, J lost 2 bases, and 8 bases lay in between. Germline V CDR1 and CDR2: SGHDN, FVKESK. The CDR3 sequence is CASSPTENYGYTF. Here the CDR3 DNA reads TGTGCCAGCAGCCCAACAGAGAACTATGGCTACACCTTC.

This clone was observed a few times. V gene TRBV5-1 combines with J gene TRBJ2-6; D perhaps matches TRBD2 (6 bases). CDR1 and CDR2 from the germline V gene are SGHRS and YFSETQ. Deletions cut 4 bases from V and 3 bases from J, with 14 bases between. The CDR3 has 16 residues. The CDR3 sequence is CASSPRPGVGANVLTF. The CDR3 bases are TGCGCCAGCAGCCCTCGGCCGGGGGTTGGGGCCAACGTCCTGACTTTC.

This chain joins TRBV30 and TRBJ1-3, with TRBD1 identical over 9 bases. V was pared by 7 bases and J by 0 bases, with 7 bases of the junction left unmatched. Germline CDR1 GTSNPN, CDR2 SVGIG (reference sequence). CDR3 length: 15 amino acids. CDR3 nucleotide sequence: TGTGCCTCCTCAGGGACAGGGAGCTCTGGAAACACCATATATTTT. Translated: CASSGTGSSGNTIYF.

V usage is TRBV5-5 and J usage is TRBJ1-2; 7 nucleotides agree with TRBD1. The trim removed 4 bases at V and 6 bases at J, leaving 12 bases unmatched. Germline values: CDR1 SGHKS, CDR2 YYEKEE (reference sequence). CDR3 length equals 15 residues. DNA of the CDR3: TGTGCCAGCAGCCCGGGGACAGCTCTCAGCCATGGCTACACCTTC. The encoded protein is CASSPGTALSHGYTF.

This clone is categorized as medium-sized. This chain uses TRBV6-5 with TRBJ1-2, with D unclear. In germline, CDR1 is MNHEY, CDR2 SVGAGI. The CDR3 loop spans 13 amino acids. V dropped 4 bases and J dropped 3 bases, with 9 bases sitting between them. CDR3 sequence: CASSFRVDYGYTF. The CDR3 DNA follows: TGTGCCAGCAGTTTCCGTGTCGACTATGGCTACACCTTC.

V and J are TRBV6-5 and TRBJ2-7; tentatively, D is TRBD1 (6 bases). There are 13 residues in the CDR3. V was pared by 6 bases and J by 2 bases, with 11 bases between. Looked up from germline, CDR1 is MNHEY and CDR2 is SVGAGI. CDR3 sequence: CASRETGTYEQYF. CDR3 nucleotide sequence: TGTGCCAGCAGAGAAACAGGGACCTACGAGCAGTACTTC.

The V gene is TRBV19, the J gene TRBJ1-1, with a tentative D call TRBD1 (6 bases). The CDR3 spans 14 residues. Germline V gene lookup returns CDR1 LNHDA and CDR2 SQIVND (reference sequence). V lost 4 bases to trimming and J lost 1 base, with 10 bases between them. CDR3: CASSRLQGNTEAFF. The DNA of the CDR3 is TGTGCCAGTAGTAGGTTACAGGGGAACACTGAAGCTTTCTTT.

The chain couples TRBV2 to TRBJ1-5, with 7 bases fitting TRBD1. The CDR3 runs to 16 residues. V lost 5 bases and J lost 2; bases outside the gene matches: 9. Germline-derived CDR1 and CDR2 are SNHLY and FYNNEI. In nucleotides, the CDR3 is TGTGCCAGCAGTCCGGGACAGCGTCCAGGCAATCAGCCCCAGCATTTT. It codes for CASSPGQRPGNQPQHF.